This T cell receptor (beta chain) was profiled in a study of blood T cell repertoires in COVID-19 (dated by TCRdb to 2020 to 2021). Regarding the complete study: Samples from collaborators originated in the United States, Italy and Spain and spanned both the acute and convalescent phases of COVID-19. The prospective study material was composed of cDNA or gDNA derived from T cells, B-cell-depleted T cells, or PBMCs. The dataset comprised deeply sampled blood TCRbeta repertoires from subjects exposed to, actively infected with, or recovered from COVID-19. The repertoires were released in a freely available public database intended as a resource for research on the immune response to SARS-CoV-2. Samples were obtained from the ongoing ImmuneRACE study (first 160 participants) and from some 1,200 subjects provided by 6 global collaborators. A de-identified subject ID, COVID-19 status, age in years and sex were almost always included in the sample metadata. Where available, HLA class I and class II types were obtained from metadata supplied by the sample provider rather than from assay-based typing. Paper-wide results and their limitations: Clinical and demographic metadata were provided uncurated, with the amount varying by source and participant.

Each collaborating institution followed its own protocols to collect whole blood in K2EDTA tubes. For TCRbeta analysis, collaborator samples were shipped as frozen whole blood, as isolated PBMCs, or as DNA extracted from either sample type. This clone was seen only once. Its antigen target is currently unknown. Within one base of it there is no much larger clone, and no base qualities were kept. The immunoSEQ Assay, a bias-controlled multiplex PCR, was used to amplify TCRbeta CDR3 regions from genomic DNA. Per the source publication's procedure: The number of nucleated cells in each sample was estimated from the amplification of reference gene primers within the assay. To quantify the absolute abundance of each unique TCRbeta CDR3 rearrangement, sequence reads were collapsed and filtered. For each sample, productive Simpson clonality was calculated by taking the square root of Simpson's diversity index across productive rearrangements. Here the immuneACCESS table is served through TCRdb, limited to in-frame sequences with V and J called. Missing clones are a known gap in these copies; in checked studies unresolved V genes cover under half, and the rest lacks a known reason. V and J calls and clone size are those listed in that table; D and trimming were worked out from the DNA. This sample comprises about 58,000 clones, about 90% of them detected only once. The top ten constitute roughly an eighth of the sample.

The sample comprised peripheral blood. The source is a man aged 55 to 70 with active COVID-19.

The CDR3 sequence is CASSPGTLTSSYEQYF. The DNA sequence follows: TGTGCCAGCTCACCAGGGACTCTAACGAGCTCCTACGAGCAGTACTTC. The chain employs TRBV18 and TRBJ2-7; matching of 6 bases hints at TRBD2 as the D gene. The CDR3 runs 16 amino acids, cysteine and phenylalanine included. Just CDR3 DNA is preserved here, 48 bases in frame from base 1. CDR1 and CDR2 were assigned from the germline V gene as KGHSH and LQKENI. V lost 2 bases and J lost 0 bases; the stretch between them is 14 bases long.